Each of the 32 T cell receptor beta chains below was sequenced from the same sample in a study of control samples from healthy donors and cancer patients. TCRdb's table, derived via immunoSEQ multiplex PCR, lists solely in-frame clones and lacks some. The top ten clones hold about 4.9% of a sample with 130,000 to 150,000 clones, 89% of them seen once. The sequenced sample consisted of blood. These receptors were collected from a man aged 25 to 40 in good health.

J is TRBJ2-5 and V is TRBV4-1; D possibly corresponds to TRBD2 (6 bases). This CDR3 has 15 amino acids. The germline V gene has CDR1 MGHRA and CDR2 YSYEKL. With 5 bases removed from V and 1 base from J, the gap between germline ends came to 14 bases. The CDR3 coding sequence is TGCGCCAGCAGCGGAGTGGGAGGATCCCAAGAGACCCAGTACTTC. It yields the protein CASSGVGGSQETQYF.

This sequence joins TRBV11-2 and TRBJ2-3; perhaps TRBD2 as D (6 bases). The germline V gene has CDR1 SGHAT and CDR2 FQNNGV. The CDR3 sequence is 16 residues long. V lost 5 bases, J lost 4 bases, and 19 bases lay in between. Written as DNA, the CDR3 is TGTGCCAGCAGCCCAGACGAGGGTGGGGAGGCAGATACGCAGTATTTT. Protein product: CASSPDEGGEADTQYF.

This clone was observed a single time. The chain is built from TRBV28 and TRBJ1-2, with 7 bases that match TRBD1. Germline lookup yields CDR1 MDHEN and CDR2 SYDVKM. This CDR3 contains 13 residues. V shed 5 bases, J shed 2 bases, and the junction held 2 bases outside the gene matches. The CDR3 region has the DNA TGTGCCAGCAGTGGGGGACAGAACTATGGCTACACCTTC. The encoded protein is CASSGGQNYGYTF.

The rearrangement links TRBV5-1 to TRBJ1-3; no firm D call. V lost 4 bases and J lost 2, with 10 bases in between. CDR1 and CDR2 from the germline V gene are SGHRS and YFSETQ. The length of the CDR3 is 14 residues. The CDR3 spells CASSKGGTGNTIYF. DNA for the CDR3: TGCGCCAGCAGCAAGGGAGGTACTGGAAACACCATATATTTT.

In its sample, this clone was seen once. The rearrangement uses TRBV29-1 and TRBJ2-7, with D uncertain. With 2 bases removed from V and 7 bases from J, the gap between germline ends came to 6 bases. The CDR3 contains 10 residues. Germline CDR1 is SQVTM and CDR2 is ANQGSEA. CDR3 protein: CSVEKGEQYF. CDR3 nucleotides: TGCAGCGTTGAAAAGGGAGAGCAGTACTTC.

The rearrangement uses TRBV9 and TRBJ2-7, with a possible D match to TRBD2 (5 bases). The CDR3 length is 13 residues. Trimming stripped 2 bases from V and 7 bases from J, with 13 bases between. CDR1 is SGDLS, CDR2 YYNGEE, per germline. CDR3 nucleotides: TGTGCCAGCAGCGTGACTCCTTCGGGGGAGCAGTACTTC. This translates into CASSVTPSGEQYF.

The V call is TRBV25-1, the J call TRBJ2-3; the match to TRBD2 covers 9 bases. Germline CDR1 reads MGHDK; CDR2 reads SYGVNS. The J segment lost 4 bases and the V segment lost 3 bases, leaving 2 bases of the junction unmatched. The CDR3 length is 14 residues. The CDR3 reads CASSDSGGSDTQYF. CDR3 coding DNA: TGTGCCAGCAGTGACAGCGGGGGGTCAGATACGCAGTATTTT.

The rearrangement joins TRBV4-3 to TRBJ2-5; D possibly corresponds to TRBD1 (6 bases). The CDR3 is made up of 15 amino acids. Germline CDR1 LGHNA, CDR2 YSLEER. The V end lost 1 base, the J end lost 5 bases, and 14 bases lay between the germline ends. The CDR3 nucleotides are TGCGCCAGCAGCCAAGCCTCGGGACATGAGGAGACCCAGTACTTC. Its protein product is CASSQASGHEETQYF.

J is TRBJ1-4 and V is TRBV27; possibly TRBD1 for D (5 bases). V was trimmed by 3 bases and J by 5 bases, leaving 13 bases between them. The germline V gene encodes CDR1 MNHEY and CDR2 SMNVEV (reference sequence). This CDR3 contains 15 residues. Here the CDR3 DNA reads TGTGCCAGCAGTTTTCGCCCAGGGTGGAATGAAAAACTGTTTTTT. It is translated as CASSFRPGWNEKLFF. Supplemented by reference TRBV27 and TRBJ1-4, the full variable domain reads EAQVTQNPRYLITVTGKKLTVTCSQNMNHEYMSWYRQDPGLGLRQIYYSMNVEVTDKGDVPEGYKVSRKEKRNFPLILESPSPNQTSLYFCASSFRPGWNEKLFFGSGTQLSVL.

V gene TRBV19 combines with J gene TRBJ2-7, with 8 bases identical to TRBD1. The CDR3 has 15 residues. After removal of 8 bases from V and 3 bases from J, the junction contained 12 bases not matched to a gene. The germline CDR1 and CDR2 sequences are LNHDA and SQIVND (reference sequence). DNA for the CDR3: TGTGCCAGTGGCTCAGGGGGCGCGGGGTACTACGAGCAGTACTTC. Amino acids: CASGSGGAGYYEQYF.

The rearrangement links TRBV25-1 to TRBJ1-3; weak D call: TRBD1 (5 bases). CDR3 length equals 15 residues. Germline V CDR1 and CDR2: MGHDK, SYGVNS. V lost 1 base, J lost 1 base, and 8 bases lay in between. CDR3 protein: CASSEWGGSGNTIYF. In DNA, the CDR3 is TGTGCCAGCAGTGAATGGGGGGGATCTGGAAACACCATATATTTT. The full variable domain, in which reference TRBV25-1 and TRBJ1-3 provide the parts outside the CDR3, is EADIYQTPRYLVIGTGKKITLECSQTMGHDKMYWYQQDPGMELHLIHYSYGVNSTEKGDLSSESTVSRIRTEHFPLTLESARPSHTSQYLCASSEWGGSGNTIYFGEGSWLTVV.

V usage is TRBV27 and J usage is TRBJ2-5, with a weak D call TRBD1 (5 bases). With 2 bases removed from V and 4 bases from J, the gap between germline ends came to 11 bases. The CDR3 consists of 14 residues. Germline V gives CDR1 MNHEY, CDR2 SMNVEV (reference sequence). CDR3 nucleotides: TGTGCCAGCAGTTTAGATACCCAGGGAGAGACCCAGTACTTC. Encoded protein: CASSLDTQGETQYF.

The V call is TRBV19, the J call TRBJ1-1; no clear D gene. The length of the CDR3 is 14 residues. Germline V lookup: CDR1 LNHDA, CDR2 SQIVND (reference sequence). V dropped 6 bases and J dropped 1 base, with 12 bases sitting between them. The CDR3 loop is CASSLGSWNTEAFF. In DNA form, the CDR3 reads TGTGCCAGTAGCCTCGGCTCCTGGAACACTGAAGCTTTCTTT.

The V call is TRBV11-1, the J call TRBJ2-7; a weak D match, TRBD2 (5 bases). Germline CDR1 is SGHAT and CDR2 is FQDESV (reference sequence). The ends were cut back, 6 bases at V and 5 bases at J, with 20 bases in the middle. The CDR3 consists of 15 residues. CDR3 protein: CASRPTSNQFHEQYF. The CDR3 DNA reads TGTGCCAGCAGACCCACTAGTAATCAGTTCCACGAGCAGTACTTC.

This chain connects TRBV9 to TRBJ2-6; maybe TRBD1 (5 bases). This CDR3 is 15 amino acids long. In germline, CDR1 is SGDLS, CDR2 YYNGEE. V was shortened by 3 bases and J by 0 bases, with 7 bases between the two germline ends. CDR3 bases: TGTGCCAGCAGCGAGGGGATCTCTGGGGCCAACGTCCTGACTTTC. It codes for CASSEGISGANVLTF. Full variable domain (outside the CDR3, taken from reference TRBV9 and TRBJ2-6): DSGVTQTPKHLITATGQRVTLRCSPRSGDLSVYWYQQSLDQGLQFLIQYYNGEERAKGNILERFSAQQFPDLHSELNLSSLELGDSALYFCASSEGISGANVLTFGAGSRLTVL.

The genes are TRBV7-8 and TRBJ1-1, with 7 bases fitting TRBD1. This CDR3 has 14 amino acids. V gave up 1 base and J gave up 5 bases; unmatched junction bases: 4. Germline V gives CDR1 SGHVS, CDR2 FQNEAQ. CDR3 residues: CASSLVGGGTEAFF. The CDR3 DNA sequence: TGTGCCAGCAGCTTAGTAGGGGGCGGTACTGAAGCTTTCTTT.

The chain links TRBV7-9 to TRBJ2-5, with a possible D match to TRBD1 (6 bases). The germline V gene has CDR1 SEHNR and CDR2 FQNEAQ (reference sequence). Trimming took off 5 bases at V and 2 bases at J, with 21 bases between the two ends. This CDR3 spans 17 amino acids. This CDR3 is CASSPRWGRMFQETQYF. CDR3 in DNA: TGTGCCAGCAGCCCCAGGTGGGGGCGTATGTTTCAAGAGACCCAGTACTTC.

CDR3 region: CASRPQGAGNTIYF. CDR3 DNA sequence: TGTGCCAGCAGACCACAGGGGGCTGGAAACACCATATATTTT. The chain carries TRBV6-6 and TRBJ1-3; 8 nucleotides line up with TRBD1. Germline trimming cut 6 bases from V and 2 bases from J; bases unmatched to any gene: 3. Germline V gene sequence: CDR1 MNHNY, CDR2 SVGAGI (reference sequence). The CDR3 is 14 amino acids.

This chain connects TRBV3-1 (or the pseudogene TRBV3-2) to TRBJ2-1, with 10 bases fitting TRBD1. Germline V gene lookup returns CDR1 LGHDT and CDR2 YNNKEL (reference sequence). This CDR3 is 15 amino acids long. Germline trimming cut 1 base from V and 6 bases from J; bases unmatched to any gene: 3. CDR3 sequence (DNA): TGTGCCAGCAGCCAAGCGGGACAGGGGAGCAATGAGCAGTTCTTC. As protein: CASSQAGQGSNEQFF.

The chain recombines TRBV6-4 with TRBJ2-5, with D perhaps assigned TRBD1 or TRBD2 (5 bases each). This CDR3 comprises 13 residues. V was trimmed by 0 bases and J by 5 bases, leaving 7 bases between them. Germline CDR1 and CDR2: MRHNA and SNTAGT. CDR3 residues: CASSDSWGETQYF. CDR3 in DNA: TGTGCCAGCAGTGACTCGTGGGGGGAGACCCAGTACTTC.

The chain links TRBV2 to TRBJ2-5, with a tentative D call TRBD1 (6 bases). This CDR3 comprises 15 residues. V was clipped by 1 base and J by 4 bases, with 13 bases between them. CDR1 is SNHLY and CDR2 is FYNNEI in the germline V gene. CDR3 loop: CASSEVGALTETQYF. For the CDR3, the DNA is TGTGCCAGCAGTGAAGTGGGGGCGCTTACAGAGACCCAGTACTTC.

Here the CDR3 DNA reads TGTGCCAGCAGCGTAGCGGGACTAGCGGGGGAAGAGACCCAGTACTTC. Encoded protein: CASSVAGLAGEETQYF. The genes are TRBV9 and TRBJ2-5, with 14 bases that match TRBD2. Trimming at V came to 0 bases and at J to 3 bases, leaving 1 base not matched to a gene. The CDR3 loop spans 16 amino acids. Germline-derived CDR1 and CDR2 are SGDLS and YYNGEE.

V usage is TRBV28 and J usage is TRBJ2-3, with 8 bases lining up with TRBD1. CDR1 and CDR2 from the germline V gene are MDHEN and SYDVKM. V dropped 7 bases and J dropped 6; count of bases not matched to a gene: 12. CDR3 length: 15 residues. The CDR3 is CASNYDRGAGDTQYF. For the CDR3, the DNA is TGTGCCAGCAACTATGACAGGGGCGCGGGGGATACGCAGTATTTT.

The chain is built from TRBV29-1 and TRBJ2-5; D uncertain. V was shortened by 5 bases and J by 2 bases, with 9 bases between the two germline ends. The CDR3 runs 12 residues. Germline values: CDR1 SQVTM, CDR2 ANQGSEA. The CDR3 loop reads CSVLEQQETQYF. The DNA of the CDR3 is TGCAGCGTTCTAGAGCAGCAAGAGACCCAGTACTTC.

The chain uses TRBV5-6 and TRBJ1-2; D gene uncertain. This CDR3 comprises 11 residues. The germline CDR1 and CDR2 sequences are SGHDT and YYEEEE. Trimming left V 2 bases short and J 6 bases short, with 5 bases between. The CDR3 sequence: CASSFQDGYTF. CDR3 DNA sequence: TGTGCCAGCAGCTTCCAGGATGGCTACACCTTC.

The table lists this clone with a count of one. The chain uses TRBV5-6 and TRBJ2-1; the D gene could be TRBD1 or TRBD2 (5 bases each). The CDR3 has 14 amino acids. Looked up from germline, CDR1 is SGHDT and CDR2 is YYEEEE. V gave up 0 bases and J gave up 5 bases, with 9 bases separating them. The CDR3 loop reads CASSLGGTNNEQFF. CDR3 coding DNA: TGTGCCAGCAGCTTGGGAGGGACGAACAATGAGCAGTTCTTC.

The chain couples TRBV5-6 to TRBJ1-5; D ambiguous. Germline assignment: CDR1 SGHDT and CDR2 YYEEEE. This CDR3 has 14 residues. The V end lost 4 bases, the J end lost 3 bases, and 11 bases lay between the germline ends. CDR3 coding DNA: TGTGCCAGCAGCCCTCCGGGTGACAATCAGCCCCAGCATTTT. Translated: CASSPPGDNQPQHF.

The V gene is TRBV9, the J gene TRBJ2-7; 7 bases are shared with TRBD1. The CDR3 runs to 16 residues. The junction had 10 bases not matched to a gene; V was cut back by 4 bases and J by 0 bases. CDR1 and CDR2 from the germline V gene are SGDLS and YYNGEE. The CDR3 loop reads CASSPTTGDTSYEQYF. CDR3 DNA sequence: TGTGCCAGCAGCCCCACCACAGGGGACACCTCCTACGAGCAGTACTTC.

J is TRBJ1-1 and V is TRBV6-5; D is ambiguous. V was trimmed by 6 bases and J by 0 bases, leaving 11 bases between them. CDR1 MNHEY and CDR2 SVGAGI come from the germline V gene. The CDR3 is 14 residues long. CDR3 sequence: CASRTQRLNTEAFF. The CDR3 DNA reads TGTGCCAGCAGAACTCAGCGATTGAACACTGAAGCTTTCTTT.

The chain couples TRBV6-6 to TRBJ1-1; D gene uncertain. V dropped 6 bases and J dropped 1 base, with 9 bases sitting between them. In germline, CDR1 is MNHNY, CDR2 SVGAGI (reference sequence). This CDR3 is 13 amino acids long. The CDR3 sequence is CASRVSGNTEAFF. The CDR3 DNA sequence: TGTGCCAGCAGGGTATCAGGGAACACTGAAGCTTTCTTT.

This chain connects TRBV18 to TRBJ2-7; TRBD2 matches 7 bases. This CDR3 region has 14 residues. Germline V gene data show CDR1 as KGHSH and CDR2 as LQKENI. Germline trimming cut 2 bases from V and 3 bases from J; bases unmatched to any gene: 4. The CDR3: CASSPTGGDYEQYF. The CDR3 DNA follows: TGTGCCAGCTCACCAACGGGAGGAGACTACGAGCAGTACTTC.

This clone was counted between two and nine times. The V gene is TRBV30, the J gene TRBJ2-7; the D gene is possibly TRBD1 (6 bases). The CDR3 length is 12 residues. Deletions cut 2 bases from V and 4 bases from J, with 9 bases between. Germline V gene data show CDR1 as GTSNPN and CDR2 as SVGIG (reference sequence). The CDR3 loop reads CAWSPQGYEQYF. The CDR3 DNA is TGTGCCTGGAGTCCACAGGGTTACGAGCAGTACTTC.